Following are 9 T cell receptor beta chains from one sample sequenced in a study of blood T cell repertoires in COVID-19. Measured with immunoSEQ multiplex PCR; TCRdb has only the in-frame clones, and not every one. The data hold about 260,000 clones, with approximately 86% observed a single time. The sequenced material came from peripheral blood. Receptors were obtained from a man aged 25 to 45 with active or convalescent COVID-19.

The J gene is TRBJ1-2, the V gene TRBV9; D uncertain. The CDR3 spans 16 residues. Germline-derived CDR1 and CDR2 are SGDLS and YYNGEE. V shed 0 bases and J shed 2 bases, with 14 bases lying between them. The CDR3: CASSVGANLRNYGYTF. The DNA for the CDR3 is TGTGCCAGCAGCGTAGGGGCAAACCTCAGGAACTATGGCTACACCTTC.

The J gene is TRBJ1-6, the V gene TRBV10-3; 9 bases align to TRBD1. The CDR3 spans 16 residues. After removal of 2 bases from V and 8 bases from J, the junction contained 7 bases not matched to a gene. From germline, CDR1 is ENHRY and CDR2 SYGVKD. Written as DNA, the CDR3 is TGTGCCATCAGTGAGCCGAGGACAGGGGATTATTCACCCCTCCACTTT. Its translation is CAISEPRTGDYSPLHF.

The CDR3 nucleotides are TGTGCCAGCAGTTATAGTAGCAATCAGCCCCAGCATTTT. This translates into CASSYSSNQPQHF. The chain couples TRBV6-5 to TRBJ1-5; D ambiguous. The germline gives CDR1 MNHEY, CDR2 SVGAGI. Trimming shortened V by 3 bases and J by 0 bases, and 3 bases separated the two germline ends. This CDR3 contains 13 residues.

The genes are TRBV21-1 and TRBJ2-3; the table gives TRBD2 as D, unverified against the DNA. TRBV21-1 is noted as a pseudogene. CDR3 length: 18 amino acids. The CDR3 DNA reads TGTGCCAGCAGCAGGGGACTAGCGGGGGGGCCAGGTATGGATACGCAGTATTTT. Protein product: CASSRGLAGGPGMDTQYF.

This chain uses TRBV2 with TRBJ1-5; D gene uncertain. CDR1 is SNHLY, CDR2 FYNNEI, per germline. The CDR3 runs to 17 residues. The germline V and J ends were trimmed by 8 bases and 7 bases, with 27 bases remaining between them. CDR3 DNA sequence: TGTGCCAGCGTAGGTTTTTCGGAGGGCCCCTCCAAGCAGCCCCAGCATTTT. This translates into CASVGFSEGPSKQPQHF.

The rearrangement uses TRBV6-1 and TRBJ1-2, with TRBD1 matching 11 bases. Germline CDR1 and CDR2: MNHNS and SASEGT. CDR3 length equals 16 residues. After removal of 7 bases from V and 5 bases from J, the junction contained 12 bases not matched to a gene. The CDR3 sequence: CASTEAGWDRGYGYTF. The CDR3 DNA reads TGTGCCAGCACTGAGGCGGGTTGGGACAGGGGGTATGGCTACACCTTC.

The chain links TRBV28 to TRBJ2-3; D perhaps matches TRBD1 (6 bases). The CDR3 has 13 residues. Trimming pared 7 bases from V and 1 base from J, leaving 9 bases between. Germline-derived CDR1 and CDR2 are MDHEN and SYDVKM. Written as DNA, the CDR3 is TGTGCCAGCATGAGACAGGGCACAGATACGCAGTATTTT. Translation: CASMRQGTDTQYF.

The chain has TRBV2 and TRBJ1-4; no definite D call. This CDR3 is built from 13 residues. Germline V gene lookup returns CDR1 SNHLY and CDR2 FYNNEI. V lost 6 bases and J 5 bases, leaving 10 bases between the germline ends. CDR3 nucleotides: TGTGCCAGCAGACGGGTTGTGAATGAAAAACTGTTTTTT. Amino acid sequence: CASRRVVNEKLFF.

V usage is TRBV27 and J usage is TRBJ1-1; D gene ambiguous. The CDR3 totals 13 residues. CDR1 and CDR2 from the germline V gene are MNHEY and SMNVEV (reference sequence). The V end lost 4 bases, the J end lost 11 bases, and 17 bases lay between the germline ends. The CDR3 loop reads CASSSGSSVLAFF. Written as DNA, the CDR3 is TGTGCCAGCAGTTCGGGGAGTTCCGTGCTGGCTTTCTTT.